The clone carrying this T cell receptor beta chain was recorded at least ten times. Its antigen is unknown. MiXCR, applied by TCRdb to the multiplex PCR reads, yields one record per CDR3 protein. The table has under 20,000 distinct CDR3 sequences, 43% seen once. These data belong to a study of breast tumors, draining lymph nodes, adjacent tissues. Trimming removed 5 bases from V and 2 bases from J; junction bases left unmatched: 12. The CDR3 is made up of 17 amino acids. The germline V gene encodes CDR1 SEHNR and CDR2 FQNEAQ (reference sequence). General observations from the study: That most tumor T cells come from lymph nodes remained unproven. Compared with lymph nodes, tumors were less diverse; compared with nontumor tissue, more.

This TCR was recovered from a female donor with breast cancer. Some clones in this sample may be carry-over from other donors' samples. The rearrangement uses TRBV7-9 and TRBJ2-5; 9 bases match TRBD2. The sequenced material came from breast tumor tissue. DNA of the CDR3: TGTGCCAGCAGCCCAAAGCGCCTAGCGGGAACTCAAGAGACCCAGTACTTC. Translation gives CASSPKRLAGTQETQYF.